Sequencing of this T cell receptor (beta chain) was carried out in a study of spatial heterogeneity in lung cancer. Study-wide context: Detection consistently yielded more beta chains than alpha chains. Combinations of a unique TCR and a UMI were tallied in raw reads, and on average each appeared more than ten times.

In the library, each TCR cDNA molecule bore its own unique molecular identifier. TCRdb re-analysed the 5' RACE reads in MiXCR, keeping a single row per CDR3 protein. The repertoire holds around 26,000 distinct CDR3 sequences, with 7% as singletons. As for time point: sample taken at primary tumor resection. 72 TRACERx patients with early, untreated non-small cell lung cancer donated samples. The sequenced sample was PBMCs, obtained at surgery. The sequence was obtained from a male donor with early-stage non-small cell lung cancer.

CDR3 sequence reads: CASSYGQPGELFF. The DNA for the CDR3 is TGCGCCAGCAGCTACGGACAGCCAGGGGAGCTGTTTTTT. The gene calls are TRBV5-1 and TRBJ2-2; TRBD1 is a possible D gene (6 bases). This CDR3 contains 13 residues. Germline CDR1 and CDR2: SGHRS and YFSETQ. Trimming left V 3 bases short and J 8 bases short, with 11 bases between.